This is a list of T cell receptor beta chains from one sample in a study of monozygotic twins with inflammatory bowel disease. Reprocessing the 5' RACE reads, TCRdb reports a single entry for every CDR3 protein and omits DNA. The sample holds approximately 400,000 distinct CDR3 sequences. Sequences were obtained from blood. Receptors were obtained from a human donor with ulcerative colitis or Crohn's disease, or a healthy co-twin of an affected twin (not recorded which). Both conserved end residues are part of each CDR3.

v_call	j_call	cdr3_aa
TRBV20-1	TRBJ1-2	CSAGRDYGYTF
TRBV7-2	TRBJ2-1	CASRGLAGADNEQFF
TRBV3-1	TRBJ2-3	CASSQEPGPQYF
TRBV6-4	TRBJ2-1	CASRRTSGGGEQFF
TRBV7-9	TRBJ1-4	CASSLGQGFIVAEKLFF
TRBV19	TRBJ1-4	CASSIQMVGGAGKLFF
TRBV24-1	TRBJ1-2	CATSATGGNYGYTF
TRBV20-1	TRBJ2-1	CSARDLRGGYNEQFF
TRBV4-2	TRBJ2-1	CASSHGSSGGVSNEQFF
TRBV6-1	TRBJ2-3	CATMPWGGETDTQYF
TRBV10-3	TRBJ1-2	CAISSDLDRINYGYTF
TRBV5-4	TRBJ1-6	CASSLDSRRNSPLHF
TRBV15	TRBJ2-3	CATSRDRRQGAARDTQYF
TRBV12-3/TRBV12-4	TRBJ1-2	CASSFQGGYGYTF
TRBV20-1	TRBJ2-7	CSARAPPETSAEQYF
TRBV5-5	TRBJ1-1	CASSPDRVGGTEAFF
TRBV5-6	TRBJ2-3	CASSLRQLGTDTQYF
TRBV7-9	TRBJ2-3	CASSLMARERADTQYF
TRBV6-2/TRBV6-3	TRBJ2-7	CASVTGQGQYEQYF
TRBV5-1	TRBJ2-5	CASSLDDRLGATQYF
TRBV5-1	TRBJ1-6	CASSTTPRDRVNSPLHF
TRBV7-3	TRBJ1-5	CASSLVDGDRNQPQHF
TRBV4-3	TRBJ1-4	CASSQVGTGLYEKLFF
TRBV6-5	TRBJ2-2	CASSFEANTGELFF
TRBV4-1	TRBJ2-1	CASKGLAGGFGQFF
TRBV27	TRBJ2-3	CASSFFPSTDTQYF
TRBV5-1	TRBJ2-5	CASSWGPQETQYF
TRBV3-1	TRBJ2-2	CASSPSLLTGELFF
TRBV12-3/TRBV12-4	TRBJ2-7	CASSLALAGGHEQYF
TRBV9	TRBJ2-7	CASSVGGEGYEQYF
TRBV4-2	TRBJ2-2	CASSQGVAPGELFF
TRBV12-3/TRBV12-4	TRBJ1-2	CASSPGGPDGYTF
TRBV20-1	TRBJ2-1	CSARAKWGARNDQFF
TRBV15	TRBJ2-1	CATSRDPESSYNEQFF
TRBV7-3	TRBJ1-2	CASSSLGVGTAYNYGYTF
TRBV5-1	TRBJ1-5	CASSLDGPDQPQHF
TRBV6-2/TRBV6-3	TRBJ2-7	CASSKGTGVDYEQYF
TRBV28	TRBJ2-5	CASFGLDRAGLAPGETQYF
TRBV29-1	TRBJ1-1	CSVETGLMTEAFF
TRBV28	TRBJ1-5	CASSLQVRNQPQHF
TRBV5-8	TRBJ2-7	CASRSQSYEQYF
TRBV20-1	TRBJ2-7	CSVGSRQGVIYEQYF
TRBV7-9	TRBJ1-2	CASSPDTTGYYGYTF
TRBV12-3/TRBV12-4	TRBJ2-1	CASSLLVGGYNEQFF
TRBV12-3/TRBV12-4	TRBJ2-3	CASSSHSTSGGLSTDTQYF